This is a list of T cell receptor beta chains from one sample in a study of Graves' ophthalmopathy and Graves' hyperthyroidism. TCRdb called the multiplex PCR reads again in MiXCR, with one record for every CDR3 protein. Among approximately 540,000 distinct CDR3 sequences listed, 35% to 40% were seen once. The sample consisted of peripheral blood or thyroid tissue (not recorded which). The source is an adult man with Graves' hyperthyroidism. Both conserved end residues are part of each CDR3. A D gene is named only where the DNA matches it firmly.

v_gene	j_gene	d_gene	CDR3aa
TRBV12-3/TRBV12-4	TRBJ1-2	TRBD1	CASSLTGDINYGYTF
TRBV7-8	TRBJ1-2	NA	CASSFRDGYGYTF
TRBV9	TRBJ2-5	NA	CASSVDQGTTTQYF
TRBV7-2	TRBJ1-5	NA	CASSLDANQPQHF
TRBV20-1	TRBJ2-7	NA	CSARQGHEQYF
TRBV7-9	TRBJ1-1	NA	CASSWWGARDTEAFF
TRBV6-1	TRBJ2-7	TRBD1	CASKGTGVSYEQYF
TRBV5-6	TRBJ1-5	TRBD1	CASSPGTGFFPQHF
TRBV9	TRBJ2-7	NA	CASSVADTASYEQYF
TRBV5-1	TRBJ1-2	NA	CARGIVGYTF